A single sample gave rise to the 16 T cell receptor beta chains below, sequenced in a study of shared clonotypes between healthy human individuals. Profiled with immunoSEQ multiplex PCR; TCRdb holds only in-frame clones, not every one. The sample contains about 2.1 million clones, just over 90% of which appear only once. Positively selected for CCR7, the CD45RO-negative cells used as naive CD8 cells excluded terminally differentiated effector memory CD45RA+ cells. The sequenced sample consisted of naive CD8+ T cells from PBMCs. The receptors originated from a man aged 18 to 29 in good health. Some clones in this sample may be carry-over from other donors' samples.

The genes are TRBV6-1 and TRBJ2-6; a possible D gene is TRBD1 (5 bases). Trimming pared 2 bases from V and 4 bases from J, leaving 15 bases between. This CDR3 is built from 17 residues. The germline V gene has CDR1 MNHNS and CDR2 SASEGT. CDR3 protein: CASSERFRRAGANVLTF. The DNA of the CDR3 is TGTGCCAGCAGTGAAAGGTTCCGCAGGGCCGGGGCCAACGTCCTGACTTTC.

The rearrangement links TRBV4-1 to TRBJ2-2; weak D call: TRBD2 (6 bases). Trimming cost V 1 base and J 10 bases, with 10 bases left between them. The CDR3 totals 13 residues. Germline loops: CDR1 MGHRA, CDR2 YSYEKL. DNA for the CDR3: TGCGCCAGCAGCCAAGTTGGGGAGGAGGAGCTGTTTTTT. This gives the protein CASSQVGEEELFF.

The genes are TRBV5-1 and TRBJ2-2; 9 bases are shared with TRBD1. Germline lookup yields CDR1 SGHRS and CDR2 YFSETQ. The CDR3 length is 18 residues. J was trimmed by 6 bases and V by 4 bases; bases with no gene match: 16. The CDR3 sequence is CASSGPGQGLAAPGELFF. The CDR3, as DNA: TGCGCCAGCAGCGGCCCGGGACAGGGCTTGGCTGCTCCCGGGGAGCTGTTTTTT.

CDR3 sequence reads: CASSGGAGGGYTF. In DNA, the CDR3 is TGTGCCAGCAGCGGGGGGGCAGGGGGTGGCTACACCTTC. The J gene is TRBJ1-2, the V gene TRBV9, with TRBD1 matching 7 bases. The J segment lost 7 bases and the V segment lost 3 bases, leaving 6 bases of the junction unmatched. This CDR3 is built from 13 residues. Germline V gene lookup returns CDR1 SGDLS and CDR2 YYNGEE.

This chain links TRBV29-1 with TRBJ2-2; TRBD2 aligns across 14 bases. CDR1 is SQVTM, CDR2 ANQGSEA, per germline. This CDR3 spans 16 amino acids. Trimming took 6 bases from V and 5 from J; bases not matched to a gene: 8. The CDR3 region is CSVAGGTSGRTGELFF. CDR3 nucleotide sequence: TGCAGCGTCGCCGGGGGGACTAGCGGGAGAACCGGGGAGCTGTTTTTT.

This rearrangement joins TRBV9 to TRBJ2-7; D ambiguous. The V and J ends lost 0 bases and 0 bases respectively, with 7 bases between them. From germline, CDR1 is SGDLS and CDR2 YYNGEE. The CDR3 runs to 14 residues. This CDR3 is CASSVDLASYEQYF. For the CDR3, the DNA is TGTGCCAGCAGCGTAGATCTCGCCTCCTACGAGCAGTACTTC.

The chain combines TRBV21-1 with TRBJ1-2; TRBD1 was called by the table and not checked on the DNA. TRBV21-1 is a pseudogene locus. This CDR3 spans 18 amino acids. CDR3 in amino acids: CASSKVLMISGQGYGYTF. CDR3 bases: TGTGCCAGCAGCAAAGTTTTGATGATTTCTGGACAGGGATACGGCTACACCTTC.

V is TRBV29-1 and J is TRBJ1-1; 10 nucleotides line up with TRBD1. After removal of 6 bases from V and 4 bases from J, the junction contained 8 bases not matched to a gene. CDR1 is SQVTM and CDR2 is ANQGSEA in the germline V gene. The CDR3 covers 14 residues. For the CDR3, the DNA is TGCAGCGTCGCCGACAGGGGGCGAAGCACTGAAGCTTTCTTT. Amino acids: CSVADRGRSTEAFF.

The chain couples TRBV15 to TRBJ2-2, with 9 bases aligning to TRBD1. CDR1 LNHNV and CDR2 YYDKDF come from the germline V gene (reference sequence). The CDR3 sequence is 16 residues long. Trimming removed 4 bases from V and 5 bases from J; junction bases left unmatched: 8. CDR3 nucleotide sequence: TGTGCCACCAGCAAAACAGGGGGCCAATTTACCGGGGAGCTGTTTTTT. Its translation is CATSKTGGQFTGELFF.

The chain employs TRBV7-9 and TRBJ2-1; 9 bases align to TRBD2. The germline V gene encodes CDR1 SEHNR and CDR2 FQNEAQ (reference sequence). The V and J ends lost 3 bases and 10 bases, in that order; junction bases with no gene match: 10. This CDR3 is built from 15 residues. CDR3 region: CASSFLGLANGEQFF. The CDR3 DNA sequence: TGTGCCAGCAGCTTTTTGGGACTAGCCAACGGGGAGCAGTTCTTC.

The chain recombines TRBV6-5 with TRBJ2-1, with 11 bases matching TRBD2. The CDR3 contains 15 residues. J was trimmed by 7 bases and V by 6 bases; bases with no gene match: 8. Germline V gives CDR1 MNHEY, CDR2 SVGAGI. The CDR3 nucleotides are TGTGCCAGCAGCCCACGACTAGCGGGAAGTAATGAGCAGTTCTTC. Residues: CASSPRLAGSNEQFF.

The chain couples TRBV7-9 to TRBJ2-7; D possibly corresponds to TRBD1 (6 bases). Germline CDR1 reads SEHNR; CDR2 reads FQNEAQ (reference sequence). Trimming cost V 3 bases and J 2 bases, with 14 bases left between them. The CDR3 runs 15 residues. Written as DNA, the CDR3 is TGTGCCAGCAGCTTGTCCGGGACATGGACCTACGAGCAGTACTTC. Translation gives CASSLSGTWTYEQYF.

The J gene is TRBJ2-1, the V gene TRBV27; TRBD2 agrees at 9 bases. Trimming at V came to 6 bases and at J to 0 bases, leaving 9 bases not matched to a gene. CDR1 MNHEY and CDR2 SMNVEV come from the germline V gene (reference sequence). There are 17 residues in the CDR3. The CDR3 reads CASRIGSGSGSYNEQFF. In DNA, the CDR3 is TGTGCCAGCAGAATAGGTAGCGGGAGTGGCTCCTACAATGAGCAGTTCTTC.

This chain uses TRBV27 with TRBJ2-1; D is possibly TRBD1 (5 bases). The CDR3 runs to 13 residues. CDR1 is MNHEY and CDR2 is SMNVEV in the germline V gene (reference sequence). Trimming cost V 6 bases and J 4 bases, with 10 bases left between them. The CDR3 DNA reads as TGTGCCAGCAGCGCGACAGCTTACAATGAGCAGTTCTTC. Protein: CASSATAYNEQFF.

The chain recombines TRBV27 with TRBJ1-2; the match to TRBD1 covers 7 bases. Trimming at V came to 7 bases and at J to 7 bases, leaving 15 bases not matched to a gene. The CDR3 totals 15 residues. The germline gives CDR1 MNHEY, CDR2 SMNVEV (reference sequence). The CDR3 protein is CASNSRDRAHLGYTF. The DNA of the CDR3 is TGTGCCAGCAATTCCCGTGACAGGGCCCACCTTGGCTACACCTTC.

This clone appeared a single time. The rearrangement joins TRBV29-1 to TRBJ2-5, with D hard to call. The V gene lost 4 bases and the J gene lost 7 bases, with 13 bases spanning the gap. From germline, CDR1 is SQVTM and CDR2 ANQGSEA. This CDR3 has 12 amino acids. CDR3 in amino acids: CSVVVPDGTQYF. The DNA for the CDR3 is TGCAGCGTTGTGGTCCCGGACGGGACCCAGTACTTC.